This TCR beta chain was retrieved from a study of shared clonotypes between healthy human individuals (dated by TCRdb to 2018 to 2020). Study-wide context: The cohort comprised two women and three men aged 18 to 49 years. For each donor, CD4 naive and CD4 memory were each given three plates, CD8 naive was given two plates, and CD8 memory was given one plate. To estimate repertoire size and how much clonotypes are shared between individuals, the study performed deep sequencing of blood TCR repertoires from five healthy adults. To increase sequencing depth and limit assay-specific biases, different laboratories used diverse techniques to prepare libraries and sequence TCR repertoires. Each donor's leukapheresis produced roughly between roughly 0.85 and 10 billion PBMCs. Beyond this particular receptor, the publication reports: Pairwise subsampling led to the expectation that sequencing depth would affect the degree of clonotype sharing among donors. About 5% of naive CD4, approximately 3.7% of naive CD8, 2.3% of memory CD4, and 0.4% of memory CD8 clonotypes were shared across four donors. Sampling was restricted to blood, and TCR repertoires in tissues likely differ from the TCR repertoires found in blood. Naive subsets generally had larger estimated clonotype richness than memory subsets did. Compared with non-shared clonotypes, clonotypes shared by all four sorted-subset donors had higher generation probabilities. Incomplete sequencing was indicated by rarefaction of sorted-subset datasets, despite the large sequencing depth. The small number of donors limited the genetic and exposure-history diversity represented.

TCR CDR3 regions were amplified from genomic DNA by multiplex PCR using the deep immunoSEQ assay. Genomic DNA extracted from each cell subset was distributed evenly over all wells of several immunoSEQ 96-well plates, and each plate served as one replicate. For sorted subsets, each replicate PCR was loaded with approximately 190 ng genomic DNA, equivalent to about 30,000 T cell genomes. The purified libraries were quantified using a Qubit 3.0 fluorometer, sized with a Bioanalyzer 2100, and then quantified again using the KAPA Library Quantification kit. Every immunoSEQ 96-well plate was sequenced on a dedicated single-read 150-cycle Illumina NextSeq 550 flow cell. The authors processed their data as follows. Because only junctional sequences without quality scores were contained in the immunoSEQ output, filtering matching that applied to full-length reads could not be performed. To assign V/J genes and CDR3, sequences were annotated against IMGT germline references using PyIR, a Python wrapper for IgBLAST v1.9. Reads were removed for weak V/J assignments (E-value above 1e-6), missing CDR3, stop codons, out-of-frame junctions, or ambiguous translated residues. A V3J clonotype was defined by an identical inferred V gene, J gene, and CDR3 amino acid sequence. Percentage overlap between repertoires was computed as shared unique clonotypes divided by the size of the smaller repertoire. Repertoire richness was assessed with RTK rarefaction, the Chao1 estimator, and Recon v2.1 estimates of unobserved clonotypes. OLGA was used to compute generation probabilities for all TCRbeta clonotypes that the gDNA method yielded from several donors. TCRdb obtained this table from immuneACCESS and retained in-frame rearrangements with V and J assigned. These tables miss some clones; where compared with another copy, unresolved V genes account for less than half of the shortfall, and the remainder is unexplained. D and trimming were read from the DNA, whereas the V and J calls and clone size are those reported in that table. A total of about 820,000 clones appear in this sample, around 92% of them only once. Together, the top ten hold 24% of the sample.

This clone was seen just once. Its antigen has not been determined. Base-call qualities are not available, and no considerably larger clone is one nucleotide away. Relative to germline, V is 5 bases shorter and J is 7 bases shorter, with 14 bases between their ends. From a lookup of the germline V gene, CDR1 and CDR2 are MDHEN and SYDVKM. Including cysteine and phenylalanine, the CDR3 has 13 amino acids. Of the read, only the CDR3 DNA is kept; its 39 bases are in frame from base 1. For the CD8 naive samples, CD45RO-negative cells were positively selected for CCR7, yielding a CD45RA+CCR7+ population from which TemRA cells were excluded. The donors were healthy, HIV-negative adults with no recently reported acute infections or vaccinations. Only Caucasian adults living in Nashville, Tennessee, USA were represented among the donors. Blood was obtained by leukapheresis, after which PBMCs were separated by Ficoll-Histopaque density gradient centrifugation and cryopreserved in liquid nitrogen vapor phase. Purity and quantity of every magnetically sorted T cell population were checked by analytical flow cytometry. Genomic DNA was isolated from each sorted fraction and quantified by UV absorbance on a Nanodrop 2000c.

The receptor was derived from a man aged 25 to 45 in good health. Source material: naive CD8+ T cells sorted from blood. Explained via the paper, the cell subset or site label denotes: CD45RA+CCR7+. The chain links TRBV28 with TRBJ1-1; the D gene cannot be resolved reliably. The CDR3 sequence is CASSNDGGYEAFF. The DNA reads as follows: TGTGCCAGCAGTAATGACGGCGGTTATGAAGCTTTCTTT.